This TCR beta chain was sequenced for a study of T-cell memory formation after mild COVID-19. The CDR3 has 16 residues. With 7 bases clipped from V and 4 bases from J, the junction kept 8 bases outside the gene matches. TCRdb independently ran MiXCR on the 5' RACE reads; one entry per CDR3 protein. The data show 550,000 to 700,000 distinct CDR3 sequences, more than 15% seen once. The chain links TRBV12-3 or TRBV12-4 to TRBJ2-5; TRBD2 matches 14 bases. Sample: PBMCs or a T cell subset sorted from them (not recorded which). The origin of this receptor is an adult woman who had mild COVID-19 (a few samples of this study predate the infection). Cell type and time point are not known. The CDR3 DNA sequence: TGTGCCAGCACTTACGGGACTAGCGGGAGAAGAGAGACCCAGTACTTC. It encodes CASTYGTSGRRETQYF.